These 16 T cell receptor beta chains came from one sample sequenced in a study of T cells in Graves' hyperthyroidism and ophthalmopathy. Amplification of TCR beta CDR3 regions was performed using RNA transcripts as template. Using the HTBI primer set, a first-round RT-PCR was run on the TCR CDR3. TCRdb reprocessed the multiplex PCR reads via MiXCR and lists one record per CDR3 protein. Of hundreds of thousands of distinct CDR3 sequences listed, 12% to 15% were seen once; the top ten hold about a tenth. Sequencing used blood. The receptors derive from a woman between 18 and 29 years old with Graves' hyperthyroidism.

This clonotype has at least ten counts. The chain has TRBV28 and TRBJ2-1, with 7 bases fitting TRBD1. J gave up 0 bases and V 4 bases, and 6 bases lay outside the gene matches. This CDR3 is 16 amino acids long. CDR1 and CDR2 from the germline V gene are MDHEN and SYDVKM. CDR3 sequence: CASSSVQGSSYNEQFF. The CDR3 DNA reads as TGTGCCAGCAGTTCTGTACAGGGGAGCTCCTACAATGAGCAGTTCTTC.

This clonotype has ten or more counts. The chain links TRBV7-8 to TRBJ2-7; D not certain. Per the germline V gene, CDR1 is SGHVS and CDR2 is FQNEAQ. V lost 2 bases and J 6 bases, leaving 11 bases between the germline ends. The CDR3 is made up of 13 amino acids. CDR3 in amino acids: CASSLTPAGEQYF. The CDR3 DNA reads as TGTGCCAGCAGCTTAACCCCCGCCGGCGAGCAGTACTTC. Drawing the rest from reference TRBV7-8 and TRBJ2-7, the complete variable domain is GAGVSQSPRYKVAKRGQDVALRCDPISGHVSLFWYQQALGQGPEFLTYFQNEAQLDKSGLPSDRFFAERPEGSVSTLKIQRTQQEDSAVYLCASSLTPAGEQYFGPGTRLTVT.

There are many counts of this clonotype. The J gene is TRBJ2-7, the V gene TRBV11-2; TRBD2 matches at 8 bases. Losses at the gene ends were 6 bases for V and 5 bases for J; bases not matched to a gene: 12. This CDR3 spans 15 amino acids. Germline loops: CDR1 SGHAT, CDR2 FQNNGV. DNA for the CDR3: TGTGCCAGCAGTCTCCGGGCGGGAGGAAACAACGAGCAGTACTTC. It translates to CASSLRAGGNNEQYF. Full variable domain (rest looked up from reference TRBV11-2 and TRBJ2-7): EAGVAQSPRYKIIEKRQSVAFWCNPISGHATLYWYQQILGQGPKLLIQFQNNGVVDDSQLPKDRFSAERLKGVDSTLKIQPAKLEDSAVYLCASSLRAGGNNEQYFGPGTRLTVT.

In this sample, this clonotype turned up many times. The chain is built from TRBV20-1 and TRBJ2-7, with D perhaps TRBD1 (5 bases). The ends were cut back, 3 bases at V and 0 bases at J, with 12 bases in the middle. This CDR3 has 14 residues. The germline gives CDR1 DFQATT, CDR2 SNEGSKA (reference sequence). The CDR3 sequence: CSARGRSSSYEQYF. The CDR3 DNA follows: TGCAGTGCTAGGGGGCGGTCAAGCTCCTACGAGCAGTACTTC.

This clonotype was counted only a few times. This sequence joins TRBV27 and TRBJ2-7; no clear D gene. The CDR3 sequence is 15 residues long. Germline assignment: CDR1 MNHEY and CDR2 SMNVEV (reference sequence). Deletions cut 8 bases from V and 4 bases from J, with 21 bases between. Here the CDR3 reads CASATSRSPRYEQYF. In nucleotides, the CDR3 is TGTGCCAGCGCAACCTCTCGTTCACCGCGTTACGAGCAGTACTTC.

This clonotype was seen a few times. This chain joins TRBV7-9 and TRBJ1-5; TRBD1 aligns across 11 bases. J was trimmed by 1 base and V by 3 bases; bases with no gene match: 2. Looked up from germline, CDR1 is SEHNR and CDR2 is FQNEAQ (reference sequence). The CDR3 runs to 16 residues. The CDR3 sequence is CASSLGTGGSNQPQHF. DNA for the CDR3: TGTGCCAGCAGCTTGGGGACAGGGGGGAGCAATCAGCCCCAGCATTTT.

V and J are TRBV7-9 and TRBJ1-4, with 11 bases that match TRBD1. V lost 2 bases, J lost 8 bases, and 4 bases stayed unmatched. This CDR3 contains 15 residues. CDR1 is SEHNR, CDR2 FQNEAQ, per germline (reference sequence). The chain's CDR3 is CASSLSDRGLEKLFF. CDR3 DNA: TGTGCCAGCAGCTTATCGGACAGGGGGCTCGAAAAACTGTTTTTT.

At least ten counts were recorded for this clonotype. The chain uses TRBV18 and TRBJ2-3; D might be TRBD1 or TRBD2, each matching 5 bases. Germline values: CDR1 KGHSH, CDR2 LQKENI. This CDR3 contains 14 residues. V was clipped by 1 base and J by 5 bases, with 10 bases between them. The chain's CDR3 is CASSPQRGRDTQYF. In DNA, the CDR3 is TGTGCCAGCTCACCACAGAGGGGCAGAGATACGCAGTATTTT.

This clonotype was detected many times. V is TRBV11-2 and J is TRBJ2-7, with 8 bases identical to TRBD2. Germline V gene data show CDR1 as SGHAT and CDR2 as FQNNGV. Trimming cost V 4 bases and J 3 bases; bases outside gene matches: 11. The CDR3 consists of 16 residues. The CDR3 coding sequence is TGTGCCAGCAGCTCCCGTGAGCGGGAGAAGGGCTACGAGCAGTACTTC. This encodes CASSSREREKGYEQYF. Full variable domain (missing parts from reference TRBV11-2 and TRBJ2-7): EAGVAQSPRYKIIEKRQSVAFWCNPISGHATLYWYQQILGQGPKLLIQFQNNGVVDDSQLPKDRFSAERLKGVDSTLKIQPAKLEDSAVYLCASSSREREKGYEQYFGPGTRLTVT.

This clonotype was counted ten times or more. CDR3 nucleotide sequence: TGTGCCAGCAGGGTTTCCTTGAACACTGAAGCTTTCTTT. Protein product: CASRVSLNTEAFF. V gene TRBV5-6 combines with J gene TRBJ1-1, with no clear D. The CDR3 sequence is 13 residues long. Between the trimmed V and J ends, which lost 5 bases and 0 bases, there was a span of 8 bases. CDR1 is SGHDT, CDR2 YYEEEE, per germline. The variable domain in full, with the rest retrieved from reference TRBV5-6 and TRBJ1-1, is DAGVTQSPTHLIKTRGQQVTLRCSPKSGHDTVSWYQQALGQGPQFIFQYYEEEERQRGNFPDRFSGHQFPNYSSELNVNALLLGDSALYLCASRVSLNTEAFFGQGTRLTVV.

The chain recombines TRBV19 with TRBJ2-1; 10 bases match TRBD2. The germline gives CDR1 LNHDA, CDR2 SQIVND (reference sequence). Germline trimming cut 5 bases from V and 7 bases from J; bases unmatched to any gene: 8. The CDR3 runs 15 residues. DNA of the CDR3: TGTGCCAGTAGTGCTAGCGGGAGTGCCCCTAATGAGCAGTTCTTC. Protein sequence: CASSASGSAPNEQFF.

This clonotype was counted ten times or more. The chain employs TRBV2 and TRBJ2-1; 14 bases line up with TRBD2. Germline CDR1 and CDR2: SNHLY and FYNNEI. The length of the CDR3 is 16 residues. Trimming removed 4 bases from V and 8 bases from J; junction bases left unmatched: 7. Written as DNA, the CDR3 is TGTGCCAGCAGTGCGGGACTAGCGGGAGCTCGGGATGAGCAGTTCTTC. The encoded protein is CASSAGLAGARDEQFF.

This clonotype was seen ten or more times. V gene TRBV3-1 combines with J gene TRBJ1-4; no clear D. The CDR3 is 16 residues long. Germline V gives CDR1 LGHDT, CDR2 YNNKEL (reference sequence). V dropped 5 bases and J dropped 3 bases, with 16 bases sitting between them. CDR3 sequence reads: CASSFHDRNPNEKLFF. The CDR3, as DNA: TGTGCCAGCAGCTTTCACGATCGGAACCCTAATGAAAAACTGTTTTTT.

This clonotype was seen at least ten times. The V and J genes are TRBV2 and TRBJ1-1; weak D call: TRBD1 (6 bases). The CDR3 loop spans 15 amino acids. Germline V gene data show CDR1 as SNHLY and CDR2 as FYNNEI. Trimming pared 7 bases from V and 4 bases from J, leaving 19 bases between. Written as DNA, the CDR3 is TGTGCCAGCAAAGTGAAGGGGGGTGGCGCCACTGAAGCTTTCTTT. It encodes CASKVKGGGATEAFF.

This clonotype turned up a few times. CDR3 in DNA: TGTGCCAGCAGCTTCCGAAAGGTCGTCTCTGCGAACACTGAAGCTTTCTTT. Protein: CASSFRKVVSANTEAFF. The V gene is TRBV5-8, the J gene TRBJ1-1; unclear D gene. The CDR3 extends over 17 amino acids. With 2 bases removed from V and 1 base from J, the gap between germline ends came to 18 bases. The germline CDR1 and CDR2 sequences are SGHTS and YDEGEE.

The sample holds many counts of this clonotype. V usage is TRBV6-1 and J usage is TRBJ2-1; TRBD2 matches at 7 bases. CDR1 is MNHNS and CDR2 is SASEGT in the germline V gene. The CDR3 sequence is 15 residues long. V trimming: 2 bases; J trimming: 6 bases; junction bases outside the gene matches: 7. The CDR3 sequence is CASSEFLAGVNEQFF. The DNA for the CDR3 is TGTGCCAGCAGTGAATTCTTGGCGGGGGTCAATGAGCAGTTCTTC.